This passage covers 10 T cell receptor beta chains from one sample sequenced in a study of T cells in Graves' hyperthyroidism and ophthalmopathy. RNA transcripts served as the template for amplifying TCR beta CDR3 regions. Researchers ran a first-round RT-PCR on the TCR CDR3 using the HTBI primer set. TCRdb called the multiplex PCR reads again in MiXCR, with one record for every CDR3 protein. Of 450,000 to 600,000 distinct CDR3 sequences in the sample, 11% to 15% were seen once. The sequencing input was blood. Receptors were obtained from a woman in her thirties or forties with Graves' hyperthyroidism.

This clonotype was counted ten times or more. The rearrangement links TRBV6-1 to TRBJ2-7; perhaps TRBD2 as D (5 bases). Trimming shortened V by 3 bases and J by 1 base, and 10 bases separated the two germline ends. The CDR3 covers 14 residues. Germline CDR1 reads MNHNS; CDR2 reads SASEGT. This chain's CDR3 is CASSDPGWSYEQYF. The CDR3 DNA follows: TGTGCCAGCAGTGATCCGGGGTGGTCCTACGAGCAGTACTTC.

Notes on this clonotype: Given a much more abundant clone one base away, this may be a read error. The V gene is TRBV28, the J gene TRBJ2-6; D possibly corresponds to TRBD2 (6 bases). The V gene's germline CDR1 is MDHEN and CDR2 SYDVKM. CDR3 length: 14 residues. As DNA, the CDR3 is TGTGCCAGCCTAGCGATCTCTGGGGCCAACGTCCCGACTTTC. Amino acids: CASLAISGANVPTF.

This clonotype was seen at least ten times. The chain recombines TRBV20-1 with TRBJ2-3; 13 nucleotides agree with TRBD2. After removal of 2 bases from V and 6 bases from J, the junction contained 8 bases not matched to a gene. Germline assignment: CDR1 DFQATT and CDR2 SNEGSKA (reference sequence). The CDR3 covers 16 residues. Here the CDR3 DNA reads TGCAGTGCTAGACCTGAGACTAGCGGGAGGTTGGATACGCAGTATTTT. Amino acids: CSARPETSGRLDTQYF.

This clonotype showed up many times. J is TRBJ2-7 and V is TRBV12-3 or TRBV12-4, with 13 bases identical to TRBD2. The V gene end was trimmed by 7 bases and the J gene end by 4 bases; junction bases not matched to a gene: 7. The CDR3 consists of 15 residues. The CDR3 is CASTAGTSGAYEQYF. In DNA form, the CDR3 reads TGTGCCAGCACCGCCGGGACTAGCGGGGCATACGAGCAGTACTTC.

This clonotype was observed many times. This chain links TRBV4-1 with TRBJ1-1; 9 bases match TRBD1. After removal of 2 bases from V and 3 bases from J, the junction contained 1 base not matched to a gene. The V gene's germline CDR1 is MGHRA and CDR2 YSYEKL. CDR3 length: 14 residues. The CDR3 sequence: CASSQWDRDTEAFF. The CDR3 bases are TGCGCCAGCAGCCAATGGGACAGGGACACTGAAGCTTTCTTT.

This clonotype showed up just a few times. Germline and junction disagree at one end, which may indicate a read error. The chain combines TRBV28 with TRBJ1-5, with unresolved D. The length of the CDR3 is 15 residues. Germline V gene lookup returns CDR1 MDHEN and CDR2 SYDVKM. CDR3 loop: CASSLGLGSNQLQHF. For the CDR3, the DNA is TGTGCCAGCAGTTTAGGTCTCGGGAGCAATCAGCTCCAGCATTTT.

A remark on this clonotype: A read error may be the cause here, since a much bigger clone is one base away. The CDR3 protein is CASSLDSVFATNEKLSF. The CDR3, as DNA: TGTGCCAGCAGCTTAGATTCGGTCTTTGCAACTAATGAAAAACTGTCTTTT. The J gene is TRBJ1-4, the V gene TRBV11-3; no definite D call. The CDR3 runs to 17 residues. Germline CDR1 and CDR2: SGHNT and YENEEA.

In its sample, this clonotype was seen many times. The J gene is TRBJ1-2, the V gene TRBV18; D may be TRBD1 (6 bases). Germline-derived CDR1 and CDR2 are KGHSH and LQKENI. Trimming took 1 base from V and 9 from J, leaving 9 bases between them. The CDR3 consists of 12 residues. Here the CDR3 reads CASSPLQGSYTF. CDR3 sequence (DNA): TGTGCCAGCTCACCACTCCAGGGGAGCTACACCTTC. The whole variable domain, remainder taken from reference TRBV18 and TRBJ1-2, is NAGVMQNPRHLVRRRGQEARLRCSPMKGHSHVYWYRQLPEEGLKFMVYLQKENIIDESGMPKERFSAEFPKEGPSILRIQQVVRGDSAAYFCASSPLQGSYTFGSGTRLTVV.

This clonotype was detected ten times or more. The V call is TRBV27, the J call TRBJ2-7; D not certain. The V and J ends lost 4 bases and 2 bases respectively, with 9 bases between them. The CDR3 is 13 amino acids. Germline assignment: CDR1 MNHEY and CDR2 SMNVEV (reference sequence). The CDR3 here is CASSSKGTYEQYF. The CDR3 DNA reads TGTGCCAGCAGTTCGAAAGGGACCTACGAGCAGTACTTC.

This clonotype has a count of ten or more. The chain is built from TRBV30 and TRBJ1-2; 7 nucleotides agree with TRBD1. Trimming at V came to 2 bases and at J to 7 bases, leaving 4 bases not matched to a gene. Per germline, CDR1 GTSNPN and CDR2 SVGIG (reference sequence). This CDR3 spans 12 amino acids. CDR3 protein: CAWSPDRSGYTF. Written as DNA, the CDR3 is TGTGCCTGGAGTCCGGACAGGTCTGGCTACACCTTC.